Below are 15 T cell receptor beta chains sequenced from a single sample in a study of shared clonotypes between healthy human individuals. Generated by immunoSEQ multiplex PCR, the TCRdb table keeps only in-frame clones and is missing some. The sample includes hundreds of thousands of clones, under 80% of them seen just once. Sequencing was done on a sample of memory CD4+ T cells sorted from blood. The subset here: CD45RA-negative fraction. Every receptor here comes from a woman under 40 in good health.

The CDR3 nucleotides are TGCGCCAGCAGCTTGGGGCACGTCTCTACTAGCGGGAGGTACAATGAGCAGTTCTTC. Protein: CASSLGHVSTSGRYNEQFF. The chain carries TRBV5-1 and TRBJ2-1, with 12 bases lining up with TRBD2. Trimming removed 0 bases from V and 4 bases from J; junction bases left unmatched: 11. The CDR3 has 19 amino acids. Germline V gene lookup returns CDR1 SGHRS and CDR2 YFSETQ.

CDR3 loop: CASSLSGGVVGETQYF. CDR3 DNA: TGTGCCAGCAGCCTTTCAGGAGGGGTGGTAGGGGAGACCCAGTACTTC. The gene calls are TRBV7-6 and TRBJ2-5, with TRBD2 as a possible D gene (6 bases). The CDR3 is made up of 16 amino acids. Germline CDR1 reads SGHVS; CDR2 reads FNYEAQ. Trimming removed 5 bases at V and 5 bases at J, with 21 bases between.

This rearrangement joins TRBV13 to TRBJ2-7, with D perhaps matching TRBD1 or TRBD2 (5 bases each). V gave up 6 bases and J gave up 0 bases, with 15 bases separating them. There are 15 residues in the CDR3. Germline values: CDR1 PRHDT, CDR2 FYEKMQ (reference sequence). Written as DNA, the CDR3 is TGTGCCAGCAGTCAGCCCGGGACCAGCTCCTACGAGCAGTACTTC. It specifies CASSQPGTSSYEQYF.

The chain uses TRBV7-9 and TRBJ2-3; D gene ambiguous. CDR1 and CDR2 from the germline V gene are SEHNR and FQNEAQ (reference sequence). The CDR3 is 16 residues long. Trimming stripped 3 bases from V and 7 bases from J, with 20 bases between. CDR3 sequence reads: CASSFGTPDITYTQYF. The CDR3 nucleotides are TGTGCCAGCAGCTTTGGTACTCCAGACATTACTTATACGCAGTATTTT.

The gene calls are TRBV14 and TRBJ1-2; unclear D gene. V lost 1 base, J lost 4 bases, and 10 bases lay in between. CDR1 is SGHDN, CDR2 FVKESK, per germline. The CDR3 runs 14 residues. CDR3 sequence: CASSQVAGTYGYTF. The CDR3 DNA follows: TGTGCCAGCAGCCAAGTGGCGGGAACCTATGGCTACACCTTC.

CDR3 residues: CASLGTQTYEQYF. CDR3 nucleotide sequence: TGTGCCAGCTTAGGGACACAAACCTACGAGCAGTACTTC. This chain links TRBV25-1 with TRBJ2-7, with D tentatively TRBD1 (6 bases). With 8 bases removed from V and 2 bases from J, the gap between germline ends came to 13 bases. The CDR3 extends over 13 amino acids. The V gene's germline CDR1 is MGHDK and CDR2 SYGVNS.

This chain uses TRBV4-1 with TRBJ2-7, with D perhaps matching TRBD1 or TRBD2 (7 bases each). The CDR3 is 15 residues long. V dropped 1 base and J dropped 4 bases, with 14 bases sitting between them. Germline-derived CDR1 and CDR2 are MGHRA and YSYEKL. CDR3 protein: CASSQVGRGQYEQYF. CDR3 sequence (DNA): TGCGCCAGCAGCCAAGTTGGGAGGGGGCAATACGAGCAGTACTTC.

The chain is built from TRBV5-5 and TRBJ2-6; TRBD2 agrees at 7 bases. This CDR3 spans 16 amino acids. V shed 9 bases, J shed 0 bases, and the junction held 9 bases outside the gene matches. CDR1 SGHKS and CDR2 YYEKEE come from the germline V gene (reference sequence). This CDR3 is CATAGVSSSGANVLTF. The CDR3 DNA reads as TGTGCCACCGCGGGAGTTAGTAGCTCTGGGGCCAACGTCCTGACTTTC.

This clone appeared a single time. The chain links TRBV7-2 to TRBJ2-1; D remains ambiguous. The length of the CDR3 is 15 residues. From germline, CDR1 is SGHTA and CDR2 FQGNSA. V lost 3 bases, J lost 0 bases, and 9 bases lay in between. The CDR3 region has the DNA TGTGCCAGCAGCTTTTTGTCACACTCCTACAATGAGCAGTTCTTC. Residues: CASSFLSHSYNEQFF.

The V and J genes are TRBV19 and TRBJ2-6; TRBD2 is a possible D gene (6 bases). Looked up from germline, CDR1 is LNHDA and CDR2 is SQIVND (reference sequence). The CDR3 consists of 16 residues. V was pared by 8 bases and J by 5 bases, with 19 bases between. The DNA for the CDR3 is TGTGCCAGTGGGGGACTGCGAGGAGTCTGGGCCAACGTCCTGACTTTC. This gives the protein CASGGLRGVWANVLTF.

The CDR3 sequence is CASSLSNQPQHF. DNA for the CDR3: TGTGCCAGCAGCCTCTCCAATCAGCCCCAGCATTTT. V gene TRBV7-6 combines with J gene TRBJ1-5; D remains unclear. Trimming shortened V by 5 bases and J by 3 bases, and 5 bases separated the two germline ends. Germline V CDR1 and CDR2: SGHVS, FNYEAQ. The CDR3 is 12 amino acids.

CDR3: CATKLAGYTGELFF. CDR3 DNA sequence: TGTGCCACCAAACTAGCGGGGTACACCGGGGAGCTGTTTTTT. V is TRBV19 and J is TRBJ2-2; 10 positions agree with TRBD2. V lost 10 bases, J lost 3 bases, and 5 bases stayed unmatched. Germline values: CDR1 LNHDA, CDR2 SQIVND (reference sequence). CDR3 length: 14 amino acids.

This clone has a handful of counts. The chain couples TRBV28 to TRBJ2-4; 9 positions match TRBD2. The CDR3 consists of 17 residues. CDR1 MDHEN and CDR2 SYDVKM come from the germline V gene. J gave up 1 base and V 10 bases, and 14 bases lay outside the gene matches. CDR3 nucleotide sequence: TGTGCCATCAGGGCGTGGGGAAGCGGGAGGGCCAAAAACATTCAGTACTTC. This translates into CAIRAWGSGRAKNIQYF.

V usage is TRBV11-2 and J usage is TRBJ2-7; either TRBD1 or TRBD2 may fit D (5 bases each). Per the germline V gene, CDR1 is SGHAT and CDR2 is FQNNGV. The CDR3 totals 13 residues. Trimming pared 3 bases from V and 6 bases from J, leaving 12 bases between. This CDR3 is CASSLPGTTEQYF. CDR3 DNA: TGTGCCAGCAGCTTGCCCGGGACGACCGAGCAGTACTTC. Based on the CDR3 plus reference TRBV11-2 and TRBJ2-7, the full variable domain is EAGVAQSPRYKIIEKRQSVAFWCNPISGHATLYWYQQILGQGPKLLIQFQNNGVVDDSQLPKDRFSAERLKGVDSTLKIQPAKLEDSAVYLCASSLPGTTEQYFGPGTRLTVT.

This clone showed up just once. V usage is TRBV11-2 and J usage is TRBJ2-3; D gene uncertain. The CDR3 sequence is 12 residues long. CDR1 and CDR2 (germline): SGHAT, FQNNGV. V dropped 3 bases and J dropped 4 bases, with 5 bases sitting between them. DNA of the CDR3: TGTGCCAGCAGCTTTGTGGCAGATACGCAGTATTTT. This encodes CASSFVADTQYF. Together with reference TRBV11-2 and TRBJ2-3, the CDR3 gives the full variable domain: EAGVAQSPRYKIIEKRQSVAFWCNPISGHATLYWYQQILGQGPKLLIQFQNNGVVDDSQLPKDRFSAERLKGVDSTLKIQPAKLEDSAVYLCASSFVADTQYFGPGTRLTVL.